This TCR beta chain was recorded in a study of post-analysis software for immune sequencing data. Study summary: Patients had relapsing-remitting, secondary progressive or progressive-relapsing multiple sclerosis; some lacked subtype. Study-wide findings and caveats: Patients showed TRBV5-6, TRBV5-1 and TRBV20-1 among five TRBV segments more frequent than in controls.

The germline CDR1 and CDR2 sequences are SEHNR and FQNEAQ (reference sequence). Trimming took 7 bases from V and 6 from J, leaving 13 bases between them. This CDR3 is built from 13 residues. The authors incorporated unique molecular identifiers into the TCR beta cDNA libraries. T cells numbering roughly 0.95 to 10 million gave rise to 450,000 to 550,000 cDNA molecules. Each CDR3 protein is one row after TCRdb ran MiXCR on the PCR reads. The data show about 770,000 distinct CDR3 sequences, 35% to 55% seen once. Only a few counts were recorded for this clonotype. What it binds is not known. The sequenced sample was blood. The chain is built from TRBV7-9 and TRBJ2-1; possibly TRBD2 for D (6 bases). The sequence came from a girl aged 5-17 years with multiple sclerosis. This CDR3 is CASTRLEGNEQFF. The CDR3 bases are TGTGCCAGCACCCGACTAGAGGGCAATGAGCAGTTCTTC.